These 28 T cell receptor beta chains originate from one sample sequenced in a study of T cells in Graves' hyperthyroidism and ophthalmopathy. Researchers took RNA transcripts and amplified the TCR beta CDR3 regions from them. During a first-round RT-PCR of the TCR CDR3, the HTBI primer set was used. TCRdb re-called the multiplex PCR reads with MiXCR, one entry per CDR3 protein. The data show about 530,000 distinct CDR3 sequences, roughly a sixth seen once. Material: blood. The receptors derive from a woman aged 18-35 years with Graves' ophthalmopathy.

This clonotype was observed a handful of times. CDR3 region: CASSPDRPGFGELFF. The CDR3 nucleotides are TGTGCCAGCAGCCCGGACAGGCCGGGGTTCGGGGAGCTGTTTTTT. The rearrangement uses TRBV7-2 and TRBJ2-2, with 7 nucleotides matching TRBD1. Trimming removed 5 bases from V and 7 bases from J; junction bases left unmatched: 10. The CDR3 runs 15 residues. Germline-derived CDR1 and CDR2 are SGHTA and FQGNSA.

This clonotype has at least ten counts. The rearrangement uses TRBV28 and TRBJ2-7; 8 bases line up with TRBD1. V gave up 0 bases and J gave up 2 bases; unmatched junction bases: 0. Germline V gives CDR1 MDHEN, CDR2 SYDVKM. The CDR3 extends over 14 amino acids. CDR3 sequence reads: CASSLWDRAYEQYF. CDR3 DNA sequence: TGTGCCAGCAGTTTATGGGACAGGGCCTACGAGCAGTACTTC.

The sample holds many counts of this clonotype. The V call is TRBV12-3 or TRBV12-4, the J call TRBJ1-2, with 8 bases aligning to TRBD1. The CDR3 loop spans 15 amino acids. The junction had 10 bases not matched to a gene; V was cut back by 6 bases and J by 4 bases. CDR3: CASRNNGQGFYGYTF. The CDR3 DNA sequence: TGTGCCAGCAGGAATAATGGACAGGGATTCTATGGCTACACCTTC.

The chain has TRBV19 and TRBJ1-5; possibly TRBD1 for D (6 bases). The germline V gene has CDR1 LNHDA and CDR2 SQIVND (reference sequence). The CDR3 contains 15 residues. The V and J ends lost 5 bases and 9 bases respectively, with 20 bases between them. CDR3 bases: TGTGCCAGTAGTTATATCCGGGACAAGCCATTGCCCCAGCATTTT. Its translation: CASSYIRDKPLPQHF. Together with reference TRBV19 and TRBJ1-5, the CDR3 gives the full variable domain: DGGITQSPKYLFRKEGQNVTLSCEQNLNHDAMYWYRQDPGQGLRLIYYSQIVNDFQKGDIAEGYSVSREKKESFPLTVTSAQKNPTAFYLCASSYIRDKPLPQHFGDGTRLSIL.

This clonotype occurred many times. The chain couples TRBV9 to TRBJ1-1; 9 bases line up with TRBD1. The CDR3 consists of 14 residues. Germline V gene data show CDR1 as SGDLS and CDR2 as YYNGEE. With V trimmed by 0 bases and J by 4 bases, 1 base remained unmatched. The CDR3 region is CASSVEDRGTEAFF. The DNA of the CDR3 is TGTGCCAGCAGCGTAGAGGACAGGGGCACTGAAGCTTTCTTT.

This clonotype has ten or more counts. The chain joins TRBV28 to TRBJ1-2, with 7 bases lining up with TRBD1. This CDR3 region has 14 residues. Losses at the gene ends were 6 bases for V and 4 bases for J; bases not matched to a gene: 8. Germline assignment: CDR1 MDHEN and CDR2 SYDVKM. The CDR3: CASSLHRGIYGYTF. The CDR3 nucleotides are TGTGCCAGCAGCCTACACAGGGGAATCTATGGCTACACCTTC.

A few counts support this clonotype. The junction shows a germline mismatch at one end, possibly a read error. The chain links TRBV7-7 to TRBJ2-2; D not certain. CDR1 and CDR2 from the germline V gene are SSHAT and FNYEAQ (reference sequence). This CDR3 has 14 amino acids. The CDR3 region has the DNA TGTGCTAGCAGCTTAAGACGAGACACCGGGGAGCTGTTTTTT. Protein product: CASSLRRDTGELFF.

This clonotype has a count of ten or more. The V gene is TRBV2, the J gene TRBJ2-2; D is possibly TRBD1 or TRBD2 (6 bases each). Germline V gives CDR1 SNHLY, CDR2 FYNNEI. V gave up 6 bases and J gave up 4 bases, with 15 bases separating them. The CDR3 is made up of 15 amino acids. CDR3 region: CASRGSGAATGELFF. The CDR3 DNA reads TGTGCCAGCAGGGGGTCGGGGGCGGCCACCGGGGAGCTGTTTTTT.

The CDR3 region is CASSITGLGNEQYF. Here the CDR3 DNA reads TGTGCCAGCAGCATAACAGGTCTTGGGAACGAGCAGTACTTC. The rearrangement uses TRBV7-8 and TRBJ2-7; D perhaps matches TRBD1 (5 bases). Trimming shortened V by 5 bases and J by 5 bases, and 16 bases separated the two germline ends. CDR3 length equals 14 residues. The V gene's germline CDR1 is SGHVS and CDR2 FQNEAQ. Using reference TRBV7-8 and TRBJ2-7 for the parts outside the CDR3, the full variable domain is GAGVSQSPRYKVAKRGQDVALRCDPISGHVSLFWYQQALGQGPEFLTYFQNEAQLDKSGLPSDRFFAERPEGSVSTLKIQRTQQEDSAVYLCASSITGLGNEQYFGPGTRLTVT.

This clonotype was observed a handful of times. V usage is TRBV5-8 and J usage is TRBJ1-1; D remains ambiguous. CDR3 length: 17 residues. Germline assignment: CDR1 SGHTS and CDR2 YDEGEE. Trimming pared 1 base from V and 1 base from J, leaving 17 bases between. CDR3 amino acids: CASSLLDEGLWNTEAFF. The DNA of the CDR3 is TGTGCCAGCAGCTTGCTGGATGAGGGCCTTTGGAACACTGAAGCTTTCTTT.

This chain connects TRBV5-8 to TRBJ1-4; 7 bases line up with TRBD1. V shed 4 bases and J 7 bases; nucleotides not matched to a gene: 7. This CDR3 is 14 amino acids long. CDR1 SGHTS and CDR2 YDEGEE come from the germline V gene. CDR3 sequence: CASSGTGAGEKLFF. CDR3 in DNA: TGTGCCAGCAGCGGAACAGGGGCTGGTGAAAAACTGTTTTTT. Based on the CDR3 plus reference TRBV5-8 and TRBJ1-4, the full variable domain is EAGVTQSPTHLIKTRGQQATLRCSPISGHTSVYWYQQALGLGLQFLLWYDEGEERNRGNFPPRFSGRQFPNYSSELNVNALELEDSALYLCASSGTGAGEKLFFGSGTQLSVL.

This clonotype has at least ten counts. V is TRBV28 and J is TRBJ2-7, with D maybe TRBD1 (6 bases). Germline V CDR1 and CDR2: MDHEN, SYDVKM. The germline V and J ends were trimmed by 6 bases and 2 bases, with 14 bases remaining between them. The CDR3 totals 14 residues. The CDR3 coding sequence is TGTGCCAGCAGCCCCGGGACACGACCCTACGAGCAGTACTTC. Protein product: CASSPGTRPYEQYF.

The V gene is TRBV7-9, the J gene TRBJ2-5, with D possibly being TRBD2 (5 bases). Deletions cut 5 bases from V and 1 base from J, with 17 bases between. The germline V gene has CDR1 SEHNR and CDR2 FQNEAQ (reference sequence). The length of the CDR3 is 16 residues. The CDR3 loop reads CASSNPGLALQETQYF. Here the CDR3 DNA reads TGTGCCAGCAGCAACCCCGGGCTAGCACTCCAAGAGACCCAGTACTTC.

This clonotype showed up many times. The genes are TRBV12-3 or TRBV12-4 and TRBJ2-1, with TRBD1 matching over 8 bases. The CDR3 extends over 14 amino acids. V lost 5 bases and J lost 0; bases outside the gene matches: 0. For the CDR3, the DNA is TGTGCCAGCAGTACAGGGGGCTCCTACAATGAGCAGTTCTTC. This sequence encodes CASSTGGSYNEQFF.

This clonotype was observed many times. The chain uses TRBV28 and TRBJ2-7; D is unresolved. CDR3 length equals 13 residues. V lost 5 bases, J lost 3 bases, and 11 bases lay in between. CDR1 MDHEN and CDR2 SYDVKM come from the germline V gene. The CDR3 spells CASSPAVYYEQYF. CDR3 bases: TGTGCCAGCAGTCCGGCAGTATACTACGAGCAGTACTTC.

This sequence joins TRBV11-2 and TRBJ2-3, with TRBD1 identical over 9 bases. Germline V gene lookup returns CDR1 SGHAT and CDR2 FQNNGV. With V trimmed by 6 bases and J by 2 bases, 3 bases remained unmatched. The CDR3 runs to 14 residues. The DNA for the CDR3 is TGTGCCAGCAGTAGACAGGGGGACACAGATACGCAGTATTTT. Protein sequence: CASSRQGDTDTQYF.

This clonotype was picked up many times. V is TRBV20-1 and J is TRBJ2-7; 10 bases map to TRBD1. The germline V gene encodes CDR1 DFQATT and CDR2 SNEGSKA (reference sequence). The CDR3 has 13 amino acids. The trim removed 6 bases at V and 6 bases at J, leaving 8 bases unmatched. This CDR3 is CSAPKTGGLEQYF. CDR3 bases: TGCAGTGCACCCAAGACAGGGGGCCTCGAGCAGTACTTC.

The chain links TRBV6-1 to TRBJ2-7; tentatively, D is TRBD2 (6 bases). The CDR3 extends over 16 amino acids. Germline V gene data show CDR1 as MNHNS and CDR2 as SASEGT. Trimming stripped 2 bases from V and 3 bases from J, with 17 bases between. CDR3 region: CASSESGGTDYYEQYF. In DNA, the CDR3 is TGTGCCAGCAGTGAATCTGGGGGGACTGATTACTACGAGCAGTACTTC.

The V call is TRBV12-3 or TRBV12-4, the J call TRBJ1-1; unclear D gene. This CDR3 comprises 12 residues. V gave up 8 bases and J gave up 1 base, with 8 bases separating them. This chain's CDR3 is CASGRTNTEAFF. DNA for the CDR3: TGTGCCAGCGGCCGGACGAACACTGAAGCTTTCTTT.

The rearrangement joins TRBV20-1 to TRBJ2-7; TRBD2 is a possible D gene (5 bases). Germline CDR1 reads DFQATT; CDR2 reads SNEGSKA (reference sequence). This CDR3 is built from 15 residues. V lost 3 bases and J 2 bases, leaving 17 bases between the germline ends. The CDR3 DNA reads TGCAGTGCTAGGGTACTTCCCGGGGTCCCCTACGAGCAGTACTTC. The encoded protein is CSARVLPGVPYEQYF.

This clonotype came up a few times. The gene calls are TRBV5-1 and TRBJ2-2, with D possibly matching TRBD1 (6 bases). Germline V CDR1 and CDR2: SGHRS, YFSETQ. Trimming stripped 2 bases from V and 4 bases from J, with 15 bases between. The CDR3 runs 16 residues. This chain's CDR3 is CASSLNSQGGTGELFF. The CDR3 DNA sequence: TGCGCCAGCAGCTTAAATTCACAGGGTGGCACCGGGGAGCTGTTTTTT.

This clonotype was detected many times. The chain recombines TRBV5-1 with TRBJ2-3, with TRBD2 as a possible D gene (5 bases). V lost 5 bases and J 3 bases, leaving 16 bases between the germline ends. CDR1 and CDR2 (germline): SGHRS, YFSETQ. This CDR3 region has 15 residues. Here the CDR3 reads CASRPLAPRTDTQYF. In DNA, the CDR3 is TGCGCCAGCAGGCCTCTAGCCCCCCGAACAGATACGCAGTATTTT.

This clonotype was picked up many times. The genes are TRBV5-6 and TRBJ2-1; 10 bases are a match to TRBD2. Germline V gives CDR1 SGHDT, CDR2 YYEEEE. The CDR3 has 15 residues. The V gene end was trimmed by 3 bases and the J gene end by 7 bases; junction bases not matched to a gene: 7. The CDR3 loop reads CASSSRPSGRNEQFF. As DNA, the CDR3 is TGTGCCAGCAGCTCCAGACCTAGCGGGAGAAATGAGCAGTTCTTC.

This clonotype was seen a few times. This chain connects TRBV27 to TRBJ2-1; D tentatively reads TRBD1 or TRBD2 (5 bases each). Germline V gene sequence: CDR1 MNHEY, CDR2 SMNVEV (reference sequence). The CDR3 is 15 amino acids. Trimming removed 3 bases at V and 2 bases at J, with 11 bases between. CDR3: CASSLVGDPYNEQFF. CDR3 DNA sequence: TGTGCCAGCAGTTTGGTAGGGGACCCCTACAATGAGCAGTTCTTC.

This clonotype was recorded many times. V and J are TRBV5-1 and TRBJ2-2, with D uncertain. Germline V gene sequence: CDR1 SGHRS, CDR2 YFSETQ. The CDR3 contains 16 residues. Trimming took 4 bases from V and 4 from J, leaving 17 bases between them. The CDR3, as DNA: TGCGCCAGCAGCCATTGGCCTTCGGAATCCACCGGGGAGCTGTTTTTT. Amino acid sequence: CASSHWPSESTGELFF.

The CDR3, as DNA: TGCAGTGCGCGCCAGACCTGGGCTACCCAAGAGACCCAGTACTTC. Its protein is CSARQTWATQETQYF. This chain joins TRBV20-1 and TRBJ2-5; D gene unclear. The CDR3 loop spans 15 amino acids. Germline CDR1 DFQATT, CDR2 SNEGSKA (reference sequence). Trimming left V 6 bases short and J 1 base short, with 18 bases between.

This clonotype has ten or more counts. The chain joins TRBV5-1 to TRBJ2-3; D gene unclear. Looked up from germline, CDR1 is SGHRS and CDR2 is YFSETQ. Trimming shortened V by 5 bases and J by 0 bases, and 7 bases separated the two germline ends. The CDR3 has 13 residues. CDR3 protein: CASRFTSTDTQYF. In DNA form, the CDR3 reads TGCGCCAGCAGATTCACTAGCACAGATACGCAGTATTTT.

This clonotype came up many times. The chain uses TRBV7-3 and TRBJ1-1; 7 bases line up with TRBD1. The V gene's germline CDR1 is SGHTA and CDR2 FQGTGA. The CDR3 runs 16 residues. The V segment lost 5 bases and the J segment 1 base; nucleotides outside the gene matches: 10. CDR3 sequence (DNA): TGTGCCAGCAGCCTCACGGGACAGACATGGAACACTGAAGCTTTCTTT. It is translated as CASSLTGQTWNTEAFF.